The T cell receptor beta chain under discussion was sequenced for a study of T cells in Graves' hyperthyroidism and ophthalmopathy. RNA transcripts provided the source from which TCR beta CDR3 regions were amplified. The HTBI set primed first-round TCR CDR3 RT-PCR. MiXCR, applied by TCRdb to the multiplex PCR reads, yields one record per CDR3 protein. The data contain more than 350,000 distinct CDR3 sequences, more than 13% of them seen just once; the ten biggest clones take up about 30%. This clonotype was detected a few times. The antigen is undetermined. Every diagnosis used clinical symptoms, serum thyroxine and TRAb, thyroid ultrasound and orbital computed tomography. The study's findings and limits: A 13 V-J model separated ophthalmopathy from stable hyperthyroidism.

Trimming took off 0 bases at V and 4 bases at J, with 9 bases between the two ends. Germline lookup yields CDR1 DFQATT and CDR2 SNEGSKA (reference sequence). CDR3 length: 13 residues. This receptor was obtained from a woman in her 30s with Graves' hyperthyroidism. Sample: blood. The rearrangement uses TRBV20-1 and TRBJ1-2; perhaps TRBD1 as D (6 bases). The CDR3 DNA reads TGCAGTGCTAGAGATCAAGGGGGCTATGGCTACACCTTC. Encoded protein: CSARDQGGYGYTF.